What follows describes a single TCR beta chain. The assay was immunoSEQ multiplex PCR, and TCRdb's table has in-frame clones only and misses some. The sample contains 130,000 or so clones, 70% to 90% of which appear only once. The sample belongs to a study of blood T cell repertoires in COVID-19. The sequencing sample was made of peripheral blood. The source of this sequence is a man aged 45 to 65 with acute or convalescent COVID-19.

This CDR3 reads CASSIDFLNTEAFF. CDR3 DNA sequence: TGTGCCAGCAGCATAGACTTCCTGAACACTGAAGCTTTCTTT. The rearrangement uses TRBV5-4 and TRBJ1-1, with no clear D. With 4 bases removed from V and 0 bases from J, the gap between germline ends came to 10 bases. Germline V CDR1 and CDR2: SGHNT, YYREEE (reference sequence). This CDR3 is built from 14 residues.